This T cell receptor (beta chain) came from a study of human T cells and chemical hapten exposure. For the study at large: Skin on the upper inner arm, about 2 cm by about 2 cm in size, was sensitized with 2% DPC. Study conclusions and caveats: Compared with pre-sensitization or healthy control sets, expanded TCRs clustered more. PT1 expanded TCR numbers rose with patch test score.

Time point given: patch test 1, 2 weeks after DPC sensitization. The treatment denotes: therapeutic diphenylcyclopropenone sensitization with weekly scalp DPC. Germline CDR1 is ENHRY and CDR2 is SYGVKD. The CDR3 spans 13 residues. V gave up 6 bases and J gave up 3 bases, with 11 bases separating them. The table lists this clonotype with a few counts. Its antigen remains unidentified. TCRdb itself ran the RACE reads through MiXCR, one entry per CDR3 protein. Of roughly 360,000 distinct CDR3 sequences detected, roughly 4.8% appear once; the ten largest clones hold 2% to 2.5%. This sample comprised whole blood, obtained in connection with sensitization to the hapten diphenylcyclopropenone (DPC). The sequence derives from a woman aged 45-65 years with alopecia areata. Some clones in this sample may be carry-over from other donors' samples. V is TRBV10-3 and J is TRBJ1-1; D unclear. Here the CDR3 reads CAIRSDRDTEAFF. CDR3 bases: TGTGCCATCAGATCTGACCGGGACACTGAAGCTTTCTTT.